A selection of T cell receptor beta chains follows, all from one sample in a study of technical replicates of blood from several donors. Only in-frame clones appear in the TCRdb table, and some are missing; sequencing was by immunoSEQ multiplex PCR. The repertoire holds more than 65,000 clones, with around 96% as singletons. Material: T cells isolated from PBMCs. The receptor source for this set is a human donor in good health. Both conserved end residues are part of each CDR3. The order of the fields is CDR3 length, clone size, J gene, D gene, V gene, CDR3 protein, CDR3 DNA. D genes are given only for firm matches. Expanded clones get a size class; other rows say once, few or many, or leave the size out.

19 - TRBJ1-5 - TRBV7-3 CASSLSNAYNREGDQPQHF TGTGCCAGCAGCTTATCAAACGCCTATAACAGGGAGGGGGATCAGCCCCAGCATTTT
15 - TRBJ2-7 TRBD1 TRBV7-9 CASSSPGQGLYEQYF TGTGCCAGCAGCAGCCCGGGACAGGGATTGTACGAGCAGTACTTC
14 once TRBJ2-5 TRBD2 TRBV7-8 CASSILAGEETQYF TGTGCCAGCAGCATACTAGCGGGGGAAGAGACCCAGTACTTC
12 - TRBJ1-1 - TRBV29-1 CSVTGMNTEAFF TGCAGCGTTACAGGCATGAACACTGAAGCTTTCTTT
11 - TRBJ1-2 - TRBV30 CAWSKEGSYTF TGTGCCTGGAGTAAAGAGGGCAGCTACACCTTC
15 once TRBJ2-1 TRBD2 TRBV2 CASSEGSGRYNEQFF TGTGCCAGCAGTGAAGGAAGCGGGAGGTACAATGAGCAGTTCTTC
17 - TRBJ2-1 TRBD2 TRBV27 CASSLSGVAGGYNEQFF TGTGCCAGCAGTTTATCGGGAGTAGCGGGAGGGTACAATGAGCAGTTCTTC
12 - TRBJ2-7 - TRBV7-9 CASRAGVNEQYF TGTGCCAGCAGAGCAGGGGTCAACGAGCAGTACTTC
14 - TRBJ1-1 - TRBV28 CASRRTTGNTEAFF TGTGCCAGCAGACGAACCACAGGGAACACTGAAGCTTTCTTT
16 - TRBJ1-5 TRBD1 TRBV27 CASRRQGTDSNQPQHF TGTGCCAGCAGAAGACAGGGGACGGATAGCAATCAGCCCCAGCATTTT
14 - TRBJ1-1 - TRBV19 CASIGAYRDTEAFF TGTGCCAGTATTGGGGCTTACAGGGACACTGAAGCTTTCTTT